The clone carrying this TCR beta chain was counted once. The data derive from a study of cytomegalovirus exposure and HLA in healthy donors. Both 60 Vbeta primers and 13 Jbeta primers went into the PCR. Sequencing was performed with immunoSEQ multiplex PCR; in TCRdb, only in-frame clones are kept and a portion is missing. This table has around 90,000 clones, around three fifths appearing once. The CDR3 contains 16 residues. The rearrangement links TRBV21-1 to TRBJ2-7; the table's TRBD1 call for D was not verified on the DNA. TRBV21-1 is tagged as a pseudogene. The receptor's source is a boy between 10 and 17 years old in good health and CMV-seropositive. Sequencing was performed on PBMCs. Here the CDR3 DNA reads TGTGCCAGCAGCAAAGCGTGGGGCAGGGAAACCTACGAGCAGTACTTC. Protein product: CASSKAWGRETYEQYF.